This is a list of T cell receptor beta chains from one sample in a study of blood T cells in healthy people across ages. TCRdb processed the 5' RACE reads anew with MiXCR; each CDR3 protein has one entry. The repertoire holds approximately 820,000 distinct CDR3 sequences, approximately 44% seen once, with roughly 19% in the top ten. The sample comprised blood. These receptor sequences come from a man aged 55 to 70 in good health. The CDR3 runs from the conserved cysteine through the conserved F or W. The D gene is left open where the match is weak. Clone size is given for some rows only: seen once, a few or many times, or a class if the clone is expanded.

d_call,j_call,clone_size,v_call,cdr3_aa,cdr3_nt
NA,TRBJ2-7,NA,TRBV19,CASSLTAARPFYEQYF,TGTGCCAGTAGTCTAACCGCCGCTAGACCTTTTTACGAGCAGTACTTC
TRBD1,TRBJ2-1,NA,TRBV29-1,CSTRDRGWNNEQFF,TGCAGCACCCGGGACAGGGGGTGGAACAATGAGCAGTTCTTC
NA,TRBJ1-1,NA,TRBV7-2,CASSQTRETEAFF,TGTGCCAGCAGCCAGACGAGGGAAACTGAAGCTTTCTTT
NA,TRBJ2-7,few,TRBV20-1,CSARGFTYEQYF,TGCAGTGCTAGAGGGTTTACCTACGAGCAGTACTTC
NA,TRBJ2-1,few,TRBV7-2,CASSSLGGGINEQFF,TGTGCCAGCAGCTCTCTAGGGGGTGGTATCAATGAGCAGTTCTTC
NA,TRBJ2-2,NA,TRBV20-1,CSAEDRRNTGELFF,TGCAGTGCCGAAGACAGACGGAACACCGGGGAGCTGTTTTTT
NA,TRBJ1-2,once,TRBV12-3/TRBV12-4,CASSLEGSPRGYTF,TGTGCCAGCAGTTTGGAGGGAAGCCCACGTGGCTACACCTTC
NA,TRBJ2-3,NA,TRBV7-2,CASSRSPADTQYF,TGTGCCAGCAGCCGCTCCCCCGCAGATACGCAGTATTTT
TRBD1,TRBJ2-3,NA,TRBV7-2,CASSKDRGTDTKYF,TGTGCCAGCAGCAAGGACAGGGGGACAGATACGAAGTATTTT
NA,TRBJ1-2,NA,TRBV25-1,CASSKEGRANYGYTF,TGTGCCAGCAGTAAAGAGGGCAGAGCTAACTATGGCTACACCTTC